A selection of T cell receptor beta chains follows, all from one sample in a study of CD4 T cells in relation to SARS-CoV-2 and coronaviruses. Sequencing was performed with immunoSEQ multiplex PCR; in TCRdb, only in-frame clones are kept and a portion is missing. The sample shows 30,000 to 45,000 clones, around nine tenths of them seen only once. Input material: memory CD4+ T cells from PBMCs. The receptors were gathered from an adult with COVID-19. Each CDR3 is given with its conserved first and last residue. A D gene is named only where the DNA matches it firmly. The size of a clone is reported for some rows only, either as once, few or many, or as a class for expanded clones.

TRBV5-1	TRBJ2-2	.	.	CASRTGNTGELFF	TGCGCCAGCAGAACAGGGAACACCGGGGAGCTGTTTTTT
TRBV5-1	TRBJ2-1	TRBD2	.	CASSLEVSAGGPEQFF	TGCGCCAGCAGCTTGGAGGTTTCAGCGGGGGGCCCTGAGCAGTTCTTC
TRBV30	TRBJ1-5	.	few	CAWSTGSNQPQHF	TGTGCCTGGAGCACAGGCAGTAATCAGCCCCAGCATTTT
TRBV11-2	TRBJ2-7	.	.	CASSLDGVGEQYF	TGTGCCAGCAGCCTGGATGGGGTCGGTGAGCAGTACTTC
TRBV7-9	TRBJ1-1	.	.	CASSLGQGETEAFF	TGTGCCAGCAGCTTAGGTCAAGGGGAGACTGAAGCTTTCTTT
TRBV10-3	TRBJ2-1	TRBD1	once	CAISERQGAGEQFF	TGTGCCATCAGTGAGCGACAGGGGGCGGGTGAGCAGTTCTTC
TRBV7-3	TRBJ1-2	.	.	CASSLVQGGGYTF	TGTGCCAGCAGCTTAGTCCAGGGTGGCGGCTACACCTTC
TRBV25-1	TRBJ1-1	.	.	CASSESRDLSFF	TGTGCCAGCAGTGAATCGAGGGATTTATCTTTCTTT
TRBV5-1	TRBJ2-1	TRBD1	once	CASSLVGTGSLDEQFF	TGCGCCAGCAGCTTGGTAGGGACAGGGAGTTTGGATGAGCAGTTCTTC
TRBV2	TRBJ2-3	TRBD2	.	CASSVGLAGTDTQYF	TGTGCCAGCAGTGTTGGACTAGCGGGGACAGATACGCAGTATTTT
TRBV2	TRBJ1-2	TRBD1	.	CASSDGPGTGWNYGYTF	TGTGCCAGCAGTGACGGACCCGGGACAGGGTGGAACTATGGCTACACCTTC
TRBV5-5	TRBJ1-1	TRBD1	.	CASSTQTGGWTEAFF	TGTGCCAGCAGCACCCAGACAGGGGGTTGGACTGAAGCTTTCTTT
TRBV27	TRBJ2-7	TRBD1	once	CASSTPRGPYEQYF	TGTGCCAGCAGTACTCCCAGGGGGCCCTACGAGCAGTACTTC
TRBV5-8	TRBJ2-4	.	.	CASSLGTGPVNIQYF	TGTGCCAGCAGCTTGGGCACGGGACCGGTAAACATTCAGTACTTC
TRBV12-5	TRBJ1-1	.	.	CASGFGAGYRNTEAFF	TGTGCTAGTGGCTTCGGGGCAGGGTACAGGAACACTGAAGCTTTCTTT
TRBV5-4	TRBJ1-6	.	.	CASSAPGDISPLHF	TGTGCCAGCAGCGCCCCAGGGGATATTTCACCCCTCCACTTT
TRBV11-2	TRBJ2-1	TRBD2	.	CASSFRTSEYNEQFF	TGTGCCAGCAGCTTCCGGACTAGCGAGTACAATGAGCAGTTCTTC
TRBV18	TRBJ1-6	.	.	CASSFADNSPLHF	TGTGCCAGCTCATTTGCGGATAATTCACCCCTCCACTTT
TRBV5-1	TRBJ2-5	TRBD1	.	CASSLSGTAEETQYF	TGCGCCAGCAGCTTATCCGGGACAGCGGAAGAGACCCAGTACTTC
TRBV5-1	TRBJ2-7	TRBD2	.	CASSYSSGGVGYEQYF	TGCGCCAGCAGCTACTCTAGCGGGGGGGTAGGCTACGAGCAGTACTTC
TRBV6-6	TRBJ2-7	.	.	CASSYENAGEQYF	TGTGCCAGCAGTTACGAGAATGCGGGCGAGCAGTACTTC
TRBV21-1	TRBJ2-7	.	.	CASRRQGYYEQYF	TGTGCCAGCAGGCGACAGGGTTACTACGAGCAGTACTTC
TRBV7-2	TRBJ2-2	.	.	CASSPRQGATGELFF	TGTGCCAGCAGCCCCAGGCAGGGCGCGACCGGGGAGCTGTTTTTT
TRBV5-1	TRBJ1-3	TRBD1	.	CASSTAGTAGNTIYF	TGCGCCAGCAGCACAGCCGGGACAGCTGGAAACACCATATATTTT
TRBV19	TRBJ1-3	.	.	CASRQSSGNTIYF	TGTGCCAGCAGACAGTCCTCTGGAAACACCATATATTTT
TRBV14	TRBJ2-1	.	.	CASSQDLRVSYNEQFF	TGTGCCAGCAGCCAAGATCTCCGTGTCTCCTACAATGAGCAGTTCTTC
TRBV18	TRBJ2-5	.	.	CASREDQETQYF	TGTGCCAGCCGCGAAGATCAGGAGACCCAGTACTTC
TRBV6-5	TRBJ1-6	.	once	CASSYWGRARSPLHF	TGTGCCAGCAGTTATTGGGGCAGGGCCAGGTCACCCCTCCACTTT
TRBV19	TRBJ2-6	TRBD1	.	CASSIRGQASSGANVLTF	TGTGCCAGTAGTATTAGGGGACAGGCAAGCTCTGGGGCCAACGTCCTGACTTTC
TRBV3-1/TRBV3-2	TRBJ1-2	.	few	CASSQVGGGYGYTF	TGTGCCAGCAGCCAAGTCGGGGGAGGATACGGCTACACCTTC